The 7 T cell receptor beta chains reported below all come from one sample, sequenced in a study of blood T cell repertoires in COVID-19. Here immunoSEQ multiplex PCR was the method, and the copy in TCRdb shows in-frame clones only, minus some. The data hold 180,000 or so clones, with 80% to 90% observed a single time. The material sequenced was peripheral blood. The receptors were sampled from a man in his sixties with acute or convalescent COVID-19.

CDR3 bases: TGTGCCAGCAGCCTGGGTCGGGACAGGAGCACAGATACGCAGTATTTT. Translating gives CASSLGRDRSTDTQYF. The chain recombines TRBV5-8 with TRBJ2-3; 8 bases are a match to TRBD1. The V and J ends lost 4 bases and 0 bases, in that order; junction bases with no gene match: 7. Germline loops: CDR1 SGHTS, CDR2 YDEGEE. There are 16 residues in the CDR3.

On this clone itself: Other DNA sequences from this sample encode an identical CDR3 as well. The chain combines TRBV28 with TRBJ1-2, with TRBD1 as a possible D gene (6 bases). Germline assignment: CDR1 MDHEN and CDR2 SYDVKM. CDR3 length: 13 residues. Trimming cost V 5 bases and J 2 bases, with 9 bases left between them. The CDR3 region is CASSPGQNYGYTF. In DNA form, the CDR3 reads TGTGCCAGCAGTCCGGGACAAAACTATGGCTACACCTTC.

This chain joins TRBV7-2 and TRBJ2-7; TRBD2 agrees at 7 bases. V was pared by 5 bases and J by 0 bases, with 10 bases of the junction left unmatched. Germline CDR1 and CDR2: SGHTA and FQGNSA. The CDR3 is 16 residues long. In DNA, the CDR3 is TGTGCCAGCAGCCGTTACGGGGGGAGTAGCTCCTACGAGCAGTACTTC. This translates into CASSRYGGSSSYEQYF.

In DNA, the CDR3 is TGCGCCAGCAGCCCGTCGGGGGGTATATCGAATTCACCCCTCCACTTT. Residues: CASSPSGGISNSPLHF. The chain carries TRBV5-1 and TRBJ1-6, with D possibly matching TRBD1 (5 bases). Trimming shortened V by 4 bases and J by 7 bases, and 18 bases separated the two germline ends. The CDR3 extends over 16 amino acids. CDR1 SGHRS and CDR2 YFSETQ come from the germline V gene.

A single count supports this clone. The V gene is TRBV6-5, the J gene TRBJ2-7, with a tentative D call TRBD2 (6 bases). The CDR3 loop spans 14 amino acids. The germline V gene encodes CDR1 MNHEY and CDR2 SVGAGI. The V and J ends lost 5 bases and 3 bases respectively, with 14 bases between them. The CDR3 protein is CASSKTWGVYEQYF. In nucleotides, the CDR3 is TGTGCCAGCAGTAAGACGTGGGGGGTCTACGAGCAGTACTTC.

The chain links TRBV28 to TRBJ2-7; 7 nucleotides match TRBD1. Germline CDR1 and CDR2: MDHEN and SYDVKM. Trimming at V came to 10 bases and at J to 3 bases, leaving 12 bases not matched to a gene. The CDR3 is made up of 14 amino acids. The CDR3, as DNA: TGTGCCACCATCGGAACAGGGGATATCTACGAGCAGTACTTC. It is translated as CATIGTGDIYEQYF.

V usage is TRBV28 and J usage is TRBJ1-2; possible D gene TRBD1, 6 bases. The CDR3 is made up of 12 amino acids. Trimming took off 9 bases at V and 2 bases at J, with 10 bases between the two ends. In germline, CDR1 is MDHEN, CDR2 SYDVKM. CDR3 sequence (DNA): TGTGCCAGTGCTACAGGGAACTATGGCTACACCTTC. Translating it yields CASATGNYGYTF.